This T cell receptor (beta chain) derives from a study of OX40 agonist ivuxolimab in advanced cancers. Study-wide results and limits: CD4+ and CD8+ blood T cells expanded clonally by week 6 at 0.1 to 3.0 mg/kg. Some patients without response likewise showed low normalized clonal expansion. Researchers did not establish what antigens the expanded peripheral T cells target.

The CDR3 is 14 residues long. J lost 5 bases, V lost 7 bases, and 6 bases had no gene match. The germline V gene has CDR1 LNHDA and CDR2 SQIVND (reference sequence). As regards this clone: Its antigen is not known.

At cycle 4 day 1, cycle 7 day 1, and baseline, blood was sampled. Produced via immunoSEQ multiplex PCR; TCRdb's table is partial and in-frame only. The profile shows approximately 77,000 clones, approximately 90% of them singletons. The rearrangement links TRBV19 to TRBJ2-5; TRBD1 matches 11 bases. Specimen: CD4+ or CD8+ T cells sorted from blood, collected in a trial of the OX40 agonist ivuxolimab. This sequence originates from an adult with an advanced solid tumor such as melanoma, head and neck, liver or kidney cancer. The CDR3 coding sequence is TGTGCCAGTAAGGACAGGGGGCTCGGGGAGACCCAGTACTTC. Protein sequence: CASKDRGLGETQYF.